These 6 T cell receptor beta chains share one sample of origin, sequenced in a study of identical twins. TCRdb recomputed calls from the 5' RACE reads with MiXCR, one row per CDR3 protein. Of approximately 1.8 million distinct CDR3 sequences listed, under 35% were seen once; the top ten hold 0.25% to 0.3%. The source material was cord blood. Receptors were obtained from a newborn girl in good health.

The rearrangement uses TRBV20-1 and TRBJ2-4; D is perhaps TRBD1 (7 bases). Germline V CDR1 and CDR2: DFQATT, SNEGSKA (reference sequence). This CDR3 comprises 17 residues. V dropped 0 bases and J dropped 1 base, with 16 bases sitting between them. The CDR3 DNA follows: TGCAGTGCTAGAGATGGGCAGGGGGGTCGGGCCAAAAACATTCAGTACTTC. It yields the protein CSARDGQGGRAKNIQYF.

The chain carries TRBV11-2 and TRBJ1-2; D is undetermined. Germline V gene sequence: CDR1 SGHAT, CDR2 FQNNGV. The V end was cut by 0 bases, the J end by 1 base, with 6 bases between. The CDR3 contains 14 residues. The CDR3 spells CASSLDWLNYGYTF. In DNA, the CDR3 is TGTGCCAGCAGCTTAGATTGGCTTAACTATGGCTACACCTTC.

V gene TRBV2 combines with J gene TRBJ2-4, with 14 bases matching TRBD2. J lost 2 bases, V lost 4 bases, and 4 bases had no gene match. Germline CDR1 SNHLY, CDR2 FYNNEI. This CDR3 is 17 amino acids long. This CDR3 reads CASSGLAGGLTKNIQYF. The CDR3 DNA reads TGTGCCAGCAGTGGACTAGCGGGGGGGCTGACCAAAAACATTCAGTACTTC.

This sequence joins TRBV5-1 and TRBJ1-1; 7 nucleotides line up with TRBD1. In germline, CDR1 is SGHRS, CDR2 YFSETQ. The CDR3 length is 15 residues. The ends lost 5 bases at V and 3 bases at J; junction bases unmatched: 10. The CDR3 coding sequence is TGCGCCAGCAGACCGACAGGGATTTGGGACACTGAAGCTTTCTTT. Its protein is CASRPTGIWDTEAFF.

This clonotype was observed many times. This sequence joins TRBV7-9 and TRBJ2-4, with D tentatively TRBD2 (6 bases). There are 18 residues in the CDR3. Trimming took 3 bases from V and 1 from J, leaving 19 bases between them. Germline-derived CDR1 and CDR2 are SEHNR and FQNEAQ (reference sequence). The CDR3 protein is CASSFGGVASLAKNIQYF. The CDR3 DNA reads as TGTGCCAGCAGCTTTGGAGGGGTAGCAAGTCTTGCCAAAAACATTCAGTACTTC.

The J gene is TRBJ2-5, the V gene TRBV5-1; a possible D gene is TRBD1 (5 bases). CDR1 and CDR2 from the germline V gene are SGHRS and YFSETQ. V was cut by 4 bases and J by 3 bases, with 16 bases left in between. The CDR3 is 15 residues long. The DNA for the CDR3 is TGCGCCAGCAGCAAAAACCCGGCGACAGAAGAGACCCAGTACTTC. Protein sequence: CASSKNPATEETQYF.